The sequence of this TCR beta chain was determined in a study of human T cells and chemical hapten exposure. Trimming left V 6 bases short and J 4 bases short, with 12 bases between. Looked up from germline, CDR1 is SNHLY and CDR2 is FYNNEI. There are 13 residues in the CDR3. Whole-study results and caveats: Unchanged with DPC sensitization were TCRs above 1 in 1000 frequency.

This clonotype was picked up a small number of times. Its target is not known. Total RNA was isolated from unfractionated whole blood. The library labeled individual cDNA molecules by adding unique molecular identifiers to them. Per the authors' pipeline: Sample-level TCR yields exhibited a median of approximately 96,000, with a range of about 20,000 to 700,000. TCRdb reprocessed the 5' RACE reads with MiXCR, giving one entry per CDR3 protein. TCRdb, rather than the study authors, made the V and J calls. The sample has 110,000 or so distinct CDR3 sequences; roughly 18% are singletons. The sequence derives from a human donor in good health. The gene calls are TRBV2 and TRBJ2-5; perhaps D is TRBD1 or TRBD2 (5 bases each). The CDR3 DNA follows: TGTGCCAGCAGCGCTACAGGAGGAGAGACCCAGTACTTC. This codes for CASSATGGETQYF. Supplemented by reference TRBV2 and TRBJ2-5, the full variable domain reads EPEVTQTPSHQVTQMGQEVILRCVPISNHLYFYWYRQILGQKVEFLVSFYNNEISEKSEIFDDQFSVERPDGSNFTLKIRSTKLEDSAMYFCASSATGGETQYFGPGTRLLVL.